The rows below give T cell receptor beta chains drawn from one sample of a study of regulatory T cells in long-lasting Graves disease. MiXCR, applied by TCRdb to the multiplex PCR reads, yields one record per CDR3 protein. The table has fewer than 450,000 distinct CDR3 sequences, 20% to 25% seen once. The sample here was peripheral blood mononuclear cells (PBMCs), taken when the disease was refractory, from a patient treated with antithyroid drugs. The receptors were sampled from a female donor with Graves disease. The CDR3 runs from the conserved cysteine through the conserved F or W. Fields, in order: clone size, J gene, V gene, D gene, CDR3 protein, CDR3 DNA. The D gene is left open where the match is weak. Clone size appears in some rows only: once, few, many, or a class for an expanded clone.

-,TRBJ2-5,TRBV9,TRBD2,CASSVGTSGGGETQYF,TGTGCCAGCAGCGTAGGGACTAGCGGAGGTGGGGAGACCCAGTACTTC
few,TRBJ2-1,TRBV6-5,-,CASSTRDQIRHEQFF,TGTGCCAGCAGTACTCGGGACCAAATTCGGCATGAGCAGTTCTTC
few,TRBJ2-7,TRBV5-1,-,CASSLVGEYEQYF,TGCGCCAGCAGCTTGGTTGGGGAATACGAGCAGTACTTC
-,TRBJ2-7,TRBV18,-,CASSPGLQLSYEQYF,TGTGCCAGCTCACCAGGGTTACAGTTATCCTACGAGCAGTACTTC
many,TRBJ1-1,TRBV12-3/TRBV12-4,-,CASSLNPSNTEAFF,TGTGCCAGCAGTTTGAATCCGTCCAACACTGAAGCTTTCTTT
few,TRBJ1-5,TRBV7-2,-,CASSRYGDQPQHF,TGTGCCAGCAGCAGGTACGGAGATCAGCCCCAGCATTTT
-,TRBJ1-2,TRBV6-1,TRBD1,CASSATGGECYTF,TGTGCCAGCAGTGCGACAGGGGGAGAATGCTACACCTTC
-,TRBJ2-2,TRBV4-3,TRBD2,CASSPRRGAGGIGTGELFF,TGCGCCAGCAGTCCAAGAAGAGGAGCGGGAGGAATAGGCACCGGGGAGCTGTTTTTT
many,TRBJ1-5,TRBV27,TRBD1,CASSLRQGAGNQPQHF,TGTGCCAGCAGTTTACGACAGGGGGCTGGCAATCAGCCCCAGCATTTT
-,TRBJ2-7,TRBV12-3/TRBV12-4,-,CASSLGVSPNGEQYF,TGTGCCAGCAGTTTAGGGGTGTCCCCTAACGGAGAGCAGTACTTC
-,TRBJ2-7,TRBV20-1,TRBD1,CSARVSGTGELYEQYF,TGCAGTGCTAGAGTTTCCGGGACAGGAGAACTCTACGAGCAGTACTTC
many,TRBJ2-5,TRBV7-9,TRBD2,CASSLVSGRQQETQYF,TGTGCCAGCAGCTTAGTGTCCGGGAGGCAACAAGAGACCCAGTACTTC
many,TRBJ1-5,TRBV3-1,-,CASSQDASNQPQHF,TGTGCCAGCAGCCAAGATGCTAGCAATCAGCCCCAGCATTTT